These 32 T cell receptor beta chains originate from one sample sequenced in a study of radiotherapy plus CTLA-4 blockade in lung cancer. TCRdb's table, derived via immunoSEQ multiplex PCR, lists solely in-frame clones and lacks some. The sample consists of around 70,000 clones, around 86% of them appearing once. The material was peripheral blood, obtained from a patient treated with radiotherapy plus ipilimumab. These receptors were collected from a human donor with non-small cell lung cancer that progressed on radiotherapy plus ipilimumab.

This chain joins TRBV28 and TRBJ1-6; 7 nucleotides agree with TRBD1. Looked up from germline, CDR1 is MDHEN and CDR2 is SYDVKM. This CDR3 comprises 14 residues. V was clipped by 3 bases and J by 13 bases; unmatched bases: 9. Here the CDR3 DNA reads TGTGCCAGCAGTTTGGGGGACAGTCTTTTCCCCCTCCACTTT. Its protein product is CASSLGDSLFPLHF.

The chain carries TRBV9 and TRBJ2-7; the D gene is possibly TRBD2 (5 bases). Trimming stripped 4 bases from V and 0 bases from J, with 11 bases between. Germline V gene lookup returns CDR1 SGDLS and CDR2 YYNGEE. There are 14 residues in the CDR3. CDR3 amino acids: CASSPRLSSYEQYF. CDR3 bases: TGTGCCAGCAGCCCACGACTAAGCTCCTACGAGCAGTACTTC.

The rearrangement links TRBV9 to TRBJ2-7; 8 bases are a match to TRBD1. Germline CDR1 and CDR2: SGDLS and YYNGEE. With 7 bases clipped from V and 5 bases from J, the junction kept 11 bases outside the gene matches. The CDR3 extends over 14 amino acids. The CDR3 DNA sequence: TGTGCCAGCTCGGAGGACAGGGATTTTGACGAGCAGTACGTC. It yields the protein CASSEDRDFDEQYV.

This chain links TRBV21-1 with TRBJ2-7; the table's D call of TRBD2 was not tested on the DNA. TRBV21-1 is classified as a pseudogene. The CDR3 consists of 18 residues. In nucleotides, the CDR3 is TGTGCCAGCAGCAAAGAGCTCCTAGCGGGAGGGAGGACCTACGAGCAGTACGTC. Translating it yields CASSKELLAGGRTYEQYV.

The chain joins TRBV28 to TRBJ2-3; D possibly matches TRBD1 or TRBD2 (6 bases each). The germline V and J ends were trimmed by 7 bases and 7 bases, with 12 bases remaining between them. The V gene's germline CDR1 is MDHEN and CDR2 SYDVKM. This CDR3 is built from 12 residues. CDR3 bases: TGTGCCAGCATAGGGGGGCGCAATACGCAGTATTTT. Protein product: CASIGGRNTQYF.

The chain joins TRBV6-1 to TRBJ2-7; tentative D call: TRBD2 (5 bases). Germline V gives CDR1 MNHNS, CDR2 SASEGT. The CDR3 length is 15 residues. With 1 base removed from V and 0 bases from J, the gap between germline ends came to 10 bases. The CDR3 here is CASSEGGSSSYEQYV. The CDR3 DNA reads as TGTGCCAGCAGTGAAGGCGGGTCAAGCTCCTACGAGCAGTACGTC.

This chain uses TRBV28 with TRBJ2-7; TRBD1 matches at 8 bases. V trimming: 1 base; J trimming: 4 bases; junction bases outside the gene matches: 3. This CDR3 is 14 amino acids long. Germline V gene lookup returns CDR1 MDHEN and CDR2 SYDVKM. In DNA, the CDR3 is TGTGCCAGCAGTTTATCAGGGGGCAGGTACGAGCAGTACTTC. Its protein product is CASSLSGGRYEQYF.

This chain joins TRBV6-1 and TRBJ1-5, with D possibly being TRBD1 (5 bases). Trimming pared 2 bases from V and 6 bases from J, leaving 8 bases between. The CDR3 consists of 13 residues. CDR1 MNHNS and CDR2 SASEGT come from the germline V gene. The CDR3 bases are TGTGCCAGCAGTGAACAGGGTAGTCAGCCCCAGCATTTT. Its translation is CASSEQGSQPQHF.

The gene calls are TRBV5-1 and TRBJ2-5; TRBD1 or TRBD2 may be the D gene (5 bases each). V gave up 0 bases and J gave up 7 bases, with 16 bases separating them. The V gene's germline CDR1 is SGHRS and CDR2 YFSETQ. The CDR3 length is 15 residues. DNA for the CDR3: TGCGCCAGCAGCTTGGAGGTGCCTCCGAGGGGGACCCAGTACTTC. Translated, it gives CASSLEVPPRGTQYF. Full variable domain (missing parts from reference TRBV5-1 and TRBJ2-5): KAGVTQTPRYLIKTRGQQVTLSCSPISGHRSVSWYQQTPGQGLQFLFEYFSETQRNKGNFPGRFSGRQFSNSRSEMNVSTLELGDSALYLCASSLEVPPRGTQYFGPGTRLLVL.

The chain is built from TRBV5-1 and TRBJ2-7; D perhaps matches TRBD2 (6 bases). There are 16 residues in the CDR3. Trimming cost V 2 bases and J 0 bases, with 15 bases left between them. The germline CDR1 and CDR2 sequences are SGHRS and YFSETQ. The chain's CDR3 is CASSLGGAVYSYEQYF. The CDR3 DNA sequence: TGCGCCAGCAGCTTAGGAGGGGCGGTCTACTCCTACGAGCAGTACTTC.

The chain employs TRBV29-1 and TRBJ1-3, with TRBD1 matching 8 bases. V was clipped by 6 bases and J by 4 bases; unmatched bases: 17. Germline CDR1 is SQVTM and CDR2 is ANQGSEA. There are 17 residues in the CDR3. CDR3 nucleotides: TGCAGCGTCCTGACTCGATCAGGGGGCCCGGTAGGAAACACCATATATTTT. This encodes CSVLTRSGGPVGNTIYF.

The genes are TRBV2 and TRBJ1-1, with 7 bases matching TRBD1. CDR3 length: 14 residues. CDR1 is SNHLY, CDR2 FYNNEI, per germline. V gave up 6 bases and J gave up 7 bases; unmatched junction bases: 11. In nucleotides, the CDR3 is TGTGCCAGCAGGCCGGGACAGCCACCTTATGAAGCTTTCTTT. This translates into CASRPGQPPYEAFF.

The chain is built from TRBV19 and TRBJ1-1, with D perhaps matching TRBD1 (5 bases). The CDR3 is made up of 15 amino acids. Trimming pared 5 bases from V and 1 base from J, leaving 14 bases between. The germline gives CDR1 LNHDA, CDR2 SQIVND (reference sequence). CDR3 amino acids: CASSPRDRPNTEAFF. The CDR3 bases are TGTGCCAGTAGTCCGCGGGACCGGCCGAACACTGAAGCTTTCTTT.

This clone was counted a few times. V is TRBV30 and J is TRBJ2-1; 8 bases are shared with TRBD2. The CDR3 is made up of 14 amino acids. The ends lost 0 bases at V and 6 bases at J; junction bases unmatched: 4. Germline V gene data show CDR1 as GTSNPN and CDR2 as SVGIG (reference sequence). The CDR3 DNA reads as TGTGCCTGGAGTGTGGGTCTAGCGGGCAATGAGCAGTTCTTC. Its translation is CAWSVGLAGNEQFF.

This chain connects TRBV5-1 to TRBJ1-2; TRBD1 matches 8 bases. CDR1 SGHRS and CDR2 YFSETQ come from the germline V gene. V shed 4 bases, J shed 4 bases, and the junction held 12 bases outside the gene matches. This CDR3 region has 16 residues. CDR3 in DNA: TGCGCCAGCAGCACCGACAGGGGCAGACGTAGCTATGGCTACACCTTC. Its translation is CASSTDRGRRSYGYTF.

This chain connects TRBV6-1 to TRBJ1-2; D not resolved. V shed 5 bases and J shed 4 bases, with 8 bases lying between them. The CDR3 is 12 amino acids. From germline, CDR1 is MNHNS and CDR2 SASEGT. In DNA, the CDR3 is TGTGCCAGCAGTATCAGCTCCTATGGCTACACCTTC. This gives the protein CASSISSYGYTF.

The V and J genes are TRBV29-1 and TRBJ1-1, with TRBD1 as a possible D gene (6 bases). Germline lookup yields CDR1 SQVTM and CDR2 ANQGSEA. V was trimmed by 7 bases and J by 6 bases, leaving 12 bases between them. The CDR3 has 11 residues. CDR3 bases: TGCAGCGGTGGACAGTCCTCTGAAGCTTTCTTT. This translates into CSGGQSSEAFF.

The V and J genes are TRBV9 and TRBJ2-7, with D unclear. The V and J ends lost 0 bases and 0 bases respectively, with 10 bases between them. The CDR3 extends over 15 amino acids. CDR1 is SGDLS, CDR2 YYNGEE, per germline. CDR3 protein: CASSVVDSNSYEQYF. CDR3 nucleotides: TGTGCCAGCAGCGTAGTTGATAGCAACTCCTACGAGCAGTACTTC.

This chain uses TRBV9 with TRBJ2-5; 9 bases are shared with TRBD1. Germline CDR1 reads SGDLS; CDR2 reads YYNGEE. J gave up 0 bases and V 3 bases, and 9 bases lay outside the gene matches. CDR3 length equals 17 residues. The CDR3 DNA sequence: TGTGCCAGCAGCGCCAGAGCCGGGACAGGGTACCAAGAGACCCAGTACTTC. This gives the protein CASSARAGTGYQETQYF.

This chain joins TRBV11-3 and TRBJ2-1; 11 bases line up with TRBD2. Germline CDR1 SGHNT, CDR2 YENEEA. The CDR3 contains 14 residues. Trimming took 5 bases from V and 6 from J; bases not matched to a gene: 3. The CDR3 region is CASSRGLAANEQFF. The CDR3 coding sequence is TGTGCCAGCAGCAGGGGACTAGCGGCCAATGAGCAGTTCTTC. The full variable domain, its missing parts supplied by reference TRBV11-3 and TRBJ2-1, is EAGVVQSPRYKIIEKKQPVAFWCNPISGHNTLYWYLQNLGQGPELLIRYENEEAVDDSQLPKDRFSAERLKGVDSTLKIQPAELGDSAVYLCASSRGLAANEQFFGPGTRLTVL.

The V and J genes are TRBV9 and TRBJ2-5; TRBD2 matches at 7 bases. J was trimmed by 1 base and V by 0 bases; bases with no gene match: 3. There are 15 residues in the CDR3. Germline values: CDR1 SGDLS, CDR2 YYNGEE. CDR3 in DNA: TGTGCCAGCAGCGTAGGGGGGACTATCCAAGAGACCCAGTACTTC. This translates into CASSVGGTIQETQYF.

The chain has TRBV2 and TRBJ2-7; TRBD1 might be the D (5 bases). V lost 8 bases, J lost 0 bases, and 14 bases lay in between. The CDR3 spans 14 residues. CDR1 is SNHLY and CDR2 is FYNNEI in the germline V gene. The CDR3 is CASRRQSTSYEQYF. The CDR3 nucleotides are TGTGCCAGCCGCAGACAGTCCACCTCCTACGAGCAGTACTTC.

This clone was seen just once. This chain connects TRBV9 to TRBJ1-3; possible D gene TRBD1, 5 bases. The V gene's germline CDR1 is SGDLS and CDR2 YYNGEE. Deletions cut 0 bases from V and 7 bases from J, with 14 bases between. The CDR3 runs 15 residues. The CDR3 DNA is TGTGCCAGCAGCGTAGGCGGGCTTCGGGGGAACACCATATATTTT. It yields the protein CASSVGGLRGNTIYF. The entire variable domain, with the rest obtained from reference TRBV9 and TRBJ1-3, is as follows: DSGVTQTPKHLITATGQRVTLRCSPRSGDLSVYWYQQSLDQGLQFLIQYYNGEERAKGNILERFSAQQFPDLHSELNLSSLELGDSALYFCASSVGGLRGNTIYFGEGSWLTVV.

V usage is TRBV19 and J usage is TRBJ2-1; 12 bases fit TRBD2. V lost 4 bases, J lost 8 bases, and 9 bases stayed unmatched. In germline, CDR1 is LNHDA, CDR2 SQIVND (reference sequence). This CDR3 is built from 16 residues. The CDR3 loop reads CASSTRLAGVGDEQFF. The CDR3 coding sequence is TGTGCCAGTAGTACCCGACTAGCGGGAGTTGGGGATGAGCAGTTCTTC.

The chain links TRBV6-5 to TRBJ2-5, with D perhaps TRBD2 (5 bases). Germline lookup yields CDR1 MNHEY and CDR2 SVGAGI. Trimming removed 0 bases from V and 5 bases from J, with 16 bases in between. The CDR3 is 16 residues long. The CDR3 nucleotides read TGTGCCAGCAGTTACTCGAGCCTGGGGAGTGCGGAGACCCAGTACTTC. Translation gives CASSYSSLGSAETQYF.

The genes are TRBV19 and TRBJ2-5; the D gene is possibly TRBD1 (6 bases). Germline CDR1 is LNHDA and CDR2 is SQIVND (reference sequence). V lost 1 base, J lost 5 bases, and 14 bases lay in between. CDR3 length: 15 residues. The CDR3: CASSIVQGRGETQYF. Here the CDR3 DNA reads TGTGCCAGTAGTATAGTGCAGGGGCGCGGGGAGACCCAGTACTTC.

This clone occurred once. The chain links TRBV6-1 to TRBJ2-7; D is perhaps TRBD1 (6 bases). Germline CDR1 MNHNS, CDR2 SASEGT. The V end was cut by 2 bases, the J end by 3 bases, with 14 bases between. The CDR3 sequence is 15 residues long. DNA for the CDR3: TGTGCCAGCAGTGAATATTGGCAGGGGAACTACGAGCAGTACTTC. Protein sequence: CASSEYWQGNYEQYF.

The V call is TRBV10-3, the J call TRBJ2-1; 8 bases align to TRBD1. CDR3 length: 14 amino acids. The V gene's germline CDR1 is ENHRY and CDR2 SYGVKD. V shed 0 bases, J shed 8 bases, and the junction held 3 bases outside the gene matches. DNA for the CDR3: TGTGCCATCAGTGAGTCACGGACAGGGCATGAGCAGTTCTTC. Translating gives CAISESRTGHEQFF.

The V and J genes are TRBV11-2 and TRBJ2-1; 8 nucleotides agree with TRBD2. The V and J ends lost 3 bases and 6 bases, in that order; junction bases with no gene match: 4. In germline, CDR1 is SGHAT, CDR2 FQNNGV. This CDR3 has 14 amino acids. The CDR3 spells CASSFGLAGNEQFF. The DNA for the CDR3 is TGTGCCAGCAGCTTCGGACTAGCTGGCAATGAGCAGTTCTTC.

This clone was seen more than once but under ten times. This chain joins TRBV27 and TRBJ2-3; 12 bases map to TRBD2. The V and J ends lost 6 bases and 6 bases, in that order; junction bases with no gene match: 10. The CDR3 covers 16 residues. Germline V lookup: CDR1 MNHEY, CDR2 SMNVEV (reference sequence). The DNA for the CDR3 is TGTGCCAGCAGCCTGACTAGCGGGAGCCTGGCGGATACGCAGTATTTT. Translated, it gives CASSLTSGSLADTQYF.

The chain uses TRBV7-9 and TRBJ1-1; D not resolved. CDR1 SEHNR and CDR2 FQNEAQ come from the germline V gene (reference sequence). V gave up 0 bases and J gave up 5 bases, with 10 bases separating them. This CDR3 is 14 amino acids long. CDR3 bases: TGTGCCAGCAGCTTAGCGTTGGGGTATACTGAAGCTTTCTTT. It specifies CASSLALGYTEAFF.

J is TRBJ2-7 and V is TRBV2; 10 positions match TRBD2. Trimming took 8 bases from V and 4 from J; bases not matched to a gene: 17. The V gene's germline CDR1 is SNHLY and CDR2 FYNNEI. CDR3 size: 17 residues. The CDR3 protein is CASDHGGLADLKYEQYF. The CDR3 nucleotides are TGTGCCAGCGACCACGGCGGACTAGCGGACTTAAAGTACGAGCAGTACTTC.